This note documents a single TCR beta chain sequence. Its antigen remains unidentified. Per-base qualities were not stored, and no clone one base away is much larger. The receptor library was made with the immunoSEQ multiplex PCR assay. Imported from immuneACCESS, the table was reduced by TCRdb to in-frame sequences with V and J called. These copies leave out some clones; in studies compared against another copy, an unresolved V gene accounts for under half, and the cause of the remainder is not known. A total of approximately 6,900 clones appear in this sample, about three fifths of them only once. The ten largest clones capture roughly a fifth of the sample. The donors were people with melanoma. These data are taken from a study of CD4+ T cells in melanoma (dated by TCRdb to between 2021 and 2024). Regarding the research as a whole: The study investigated neoantigen-specific CD4+ T cells in human melanoma.

Reading the germline V gene (reference sequence) gives CDR1 LGHDT and CDR2 YNNKEL. V is cut by 0 bases and J by 5 bases, and the space between the germline ends is 13 bases. Counted from cysteine to phenylalanine, this CDR3 has 15 amino acids. Just CDR3 DNA is preserved here, 45 bases in frame from base 1. What the authors observed across the whole study: According to the report, neoantigen-specific CD4+ T cells in melanoma displayed diverse differentiation states. Neoantigen-specific CD4+ T cells were reported to be correlated with the function of CD8+ T cells, macrophages and B cells.

This sequence was found in a human donor with melanoma. The V and J genes are TRBV3-1 (or the pseudogene TRBV3-2) and TRBJ1-1, with the D gene not clear enough to name. The sequenced sample was cells from a culture (not recorded whether cultured in vitro). The CDR3 region: CASSQDRMSGTEAFF. The sequenced DNA: TGTGCCAGCAGCCAAGATCGTATGAGTGGGACTGAAGCTTTCTTT.